The rows below give T cell receptor beta chains drawn from one sample of a study of T cell responses to AZD1222 COVID-19 vaccine. Profiled with immunoSEQ multiplex PCR; TCRdb holds only in-frame clones, not every one. The sample has some 150,000 clones; approximately 89% are singletons. The material was peripheral blood, obtained on day 0 of MenACWY control vaccination. The source is an adult in good health. Both conserved end residues are part of each CDR3. D genes are given only for firm matches. Part of the rows lack a size; the others show once, few, many or a class for expanded clones.

j_gene	d_gene	v_gene	abundance	CDR3aa	CDR3nt
TRBJ1-1	.	TRBV24-1	.	CATSAAGEDTEAFF	TGTGCCACCAGTGCTGCAGGGGAGGACACTGAAGCTTTCTTT
TRBJ1-6	.	TRBV30	.	CAWTVSRGGSPLHF	TGTGCCTGGACCGTCAGCAGGGGAGGTTCACCCCTCCACTTT
TRBJ2-5	TRBD2	TRBV18	.	CASSPAGSGRGETQYF	TGTGCCAGCTCACCGGCAGGTAGCGGGAGAGGAGAGACCCAGTACTTC
TRBJ1-4	.	TRBV9	.	CASNPTPRKLFF	TGTGCCAGCAACCCGACCCCGCGGAAACTGTTTTTT
TRBJ2-1	.	TRBV2	few	CASSVYIEQFF	TGTGCCAGCAGTGTCTACATTGAGCAGTTCTTC
TRBJ2-7	.	TRBV4-2	.	CASSQDPAGPREQYF	TGTGCCAGCAGCCAAGATCCAGCGGGTCCTAGGGAGCAGTACTTC
TRBJ2-5	TRBD1	TRBV4-2	.	CASSQEPGQGKETQYF	TGTGCCAGCAGCCAAGAACCGGGACAGGGGAAAGAGACCCAGTACTTC
TRBJ1-5	.	TRBV19	.	CASLSDPYQPQHF	TGTGCCAGTTTATCGGATCCCTATCAGCCCCAGCATTTT
TRBJ1-2	TRBD1	TRBV25-1	.	CASSGDRVNYGYTF	TGTGCCAGCAGTGGTGACAGGGTCAATTATGGCTACACCTTC
TRBJ1-4	.	TRBV27	.	CASSLTGAGEKLFF	TGTGCCAGCAGTTTGACGGGGGCGGGGGAAAAACTGTTTTTT
TRBJ1-4	.	TRBV6-2/TRBV6-3	.	CASSPGTLRGEKLFF	TGTGCCAGCAGCCCCGGGACTCTCAGAGGGGAAAAACTGTTTTTT
TRBJ1-5	.	TRBV6-5	few	CASRLQARDQPQHF	TGTGCCAGCAGATTACAGGCGCGCGATCAGCCCCAGCATTTT
TRBJ2-1	.	TRBV7-3	.	CASSLRLNSYNEQFF	TGTGCCAGCAGCTTGAGGCTAAACTCCTACAATGAGCAGTTCTTC
TRBJ2-5	.	TRBV2	once	CASSVRKETQYF	TGTGCCAGCAGTGTTAGGAAAGAGACCCAGTACTTC
TRBJ1-2	.	TRBV5-1	.	CASSLAGRKDYGYTF	TGCGCCAGCAGCTTGGCTGGCAGGAAGGACTATGGCTACACCTTC
TRBJ1-1	.	TRBV23-1	.	CASSQPGPRNTEAFF	TGCGCCAGCAGTCAACCGGGACCGAGAAACACTGAAGCTTTCTTT
TRBJ1-1	.	TRBV5-1	.	CASSLDQGRAFF	TGCGCCAGCAGCTTGGACCAGGGTAGAGCTTTCTTT
TRBJ1-2	TRBD1	TRBV5-1	few	CASSLESGGFGYTF	TGCGCCAGCAGCTTGGAATCAGGGGGCTTTGGCTACACCTTC
TRBJ1-1	.	TRBV7-3	.	CASSGPSQTEAFF	TGTGCCAGCAGCGGACCCAGCCAGACTGAAGCTTTCTTT
TRBJ2-7	TRBD1	TRBV30	.	CAWSAGTALESYEQYF	TGTGCCTGGAGCGCCGGGACAGCCCTTGAAAGCTACGAGCAGTACTTC
TRBJ1-2	TRBD1	TRBV12-5	.	CASGPTGGNYGYTF	TGTGCTAGTGGTCCGACAGGGGGTAACTATGGCTACACCTTC
TRBJ2-1	.	TRBV18	.	CASSPSFYNEQFF	TGTGCCAGCTCCCCTTCCTTCTACAATGAGCAGTTCTTC
TRBJ1-4	.	TRBV5-1	.	CASSPGPGEKLFF	TGCGCCAGCAGCCCGGGACCAGGTGAAAAACTGTTTTTT
TRBJ1-4	TRBD1	TRBV4-2	.	CASKGTATNEKLFF	TGTGCCAGCAAAGGGACAGCAACTAATGAAAAACTGTTTTTT
TRBJ2-3	.	TRBV6-6	.	CASSYSDSTDTQYF	TGTGCCAGCAGTTACTCGGACAGCACAGATACGCAGTATTTT
TRBJ2-5	.	TRBV4-1	.	CASSQGSGAPQETQYF	TGCGCCAGCAGCCAAGGCTCAGGGGCTCCACAAGAGACCCAGTACTTC
TRBJ2-3	.	TRBV10-3	.	CAISESGQSTDTQYF	TGTGCCATCAGTGAGTCTGGTCAGAGCACAGATACGCAGTATTTT
TRBJ1-2	TRBD1	TRBV7-9	.	CASSPTTGGFIYGYTF	TGTGCCAGCAGCCCAACGACAGGGGGGTTCATCTATGGCTACACCTTC
TRBJ1-2	.	TRBV4-2	.	CASSQETGDYGYTF	TGTGCCAGCAGCCAAGAGACAGGTGACTATGGCTACACCTTC